The 17 T cell receptor beta chains below all came from one sample that was sequenced in a study of neurological immune-mediated disorders. TCRdb independently ran MiXCR on the 5' RACE reads; one entry per CDR3 protein. The sample holds tens of thousands of distinct CDR3 sequences, approximately 13% seen once. Specified time point: longitudinal time-point 2. The sample was PBMCs. The receptors here all came from a woman aged 40 to 49 in good health.

This clonotype was seen repeatedly, ten times or more. The chain combines TRBV29-1 with TRBJ1-1, with D perhaps matching TRBD1 (6 bases). The germline gives CDR1 SQVTM, CDR2 ANQGSEA. The CDR3 spans 11 residues. In DNA form, the CDR3 reads TGCAGTGGAACCGGGACAATCGGAGCTTTCTTT. Its translation is CSGTGTIGAFF.

By share, this clonotype counts as medium-sized. The chain has TRBV7-2 and TRBJ2-5; possibly TRBD2 for D (6 bases). Germline V gives CDR1 SGHTA, CDR2 FQGNSA. Trimming cost V 0 bases and J 2 bases, with 7 bases left between them. The CDR3 is 14 amino acids. The CDR3 region has the DNA TGTGCCAGCAGCTTAGCACGGGGGCAAGAGACCCAGTACTTC. Encoded protein: CASSLARGQETQYF.

This chain links TRBV28 with TRBJ2-5; D remains unclear. V was pared by 5 bases and J by 3 bases, with 13 bases between. Germline lookup yields CDR1 MDHEN and CDR2 SYDVKM. This CDR3 is 14 amino acids long. The chain's CDR3 is CASSPERWEETQYF. The CDR3 region has the DNA TGTGCCAGCAGTCCGGAACGGTGGGAAGAGACCCAGTACTTC. Full variable domain (remainder filled in from reference TRBV28 and TRBJ2-5): DVKVTQSSRYLVKRTGEKVFLECVQDMDHENMFWYRQDPGLGLRLIYFSYDVKMKEKGDIPEGYSVSREKKERFSLILESASTNQTSMYLCASSPERWEETQYFGPGTRLLVL.

This clonotype has at least ten counts. The chain is built from TRBV7-2 and TRBJ1-5; D may be TRBD1 (5 bases). Germline V gene sequence: CDR1 SGHTA, CDR2 FQGNSA. V lost 5 bases, J lost 4 bases, and 9 bases lay in between. The CDR3 consists of 13 residues. For the CDR3, the DNA is TGTGCCAGCAGCGAGGGGCGGAATCAGCCCCAGCATTTT. This encodes CASSEGRNQPQHF. The full variable domain, rest sourced from reference TRBV7-2 and TRBJ1-5, is GAGVSQSPSNKVTEKGKDVELRCDPISGHTALYWYRQSLGQGLEFLIYFQGNSAPDKSGLPSDRFSAERTGGSVSTLTIQRTQQEDSAVYLCASSEGRNQPQHFGDGTRLSIL.

This clonotype appeared many times. The CDR3 region is CASSPTGGLMNTEAFF. CDR3 nucleotide sequence: TGTGCCAGCAGTCCGACCGGGGGGCTGATGAACACTGAAGCTTTCTTT. The chain recombines TRBV27 with TRBJ1-1; a weak D match, TRBD1 (6 bases). Germline loops: CDR1 MNHEY, CDR2 SMNVEV (reference sequence). V was shortened by 5 bases and J by 0 bases, with 16 bases between the two germline ends. The CDR3 is 16 residues long.

There are many counts of this clonotype. This chain connects TRBV15 to TRBJ2-3; weak D call: TRBD2 (5 bases). Trimming stripped 8 bases from V and 0 bases from J, with 12 bases between. This CDR3 is 14 amino acids long. Germline CDR1 reads LNHNV; CDR2 reads YYDKDF (reference sequence). CDR3 residues: CATGRAASTDTQYF. The CDR3 region has the DNA TGTGCCACCGGGCGGGCAGCAAGCACAGATACGCAGTATTTT.

This clonotype was detected ten times or more. The chain has TRBV20-1 and TRBJ2-1; 13 bases agree with TRBD2. Losses at the gene ends were 6 bases for V and 4 bases for J; bases not matched to a gene: 6. The CDR3 is 15 residues long. CDR1 is DFQATT, CDR2 SNEGSKA, per germline (reference sequence). CDR3 bases: TGCAGTGCAGAGGGACTAGCGGGGAAATACAATGAGCAGTTCTTC. It codes for CSAEGLAGKYNEQFF.

There are many counts of this clonotype. The rearrangement joins TRBV6-1 to TRBJ1-5; perhaps TRBD1 as D (5 bases). V was trimmed by 2 bases and J by 6 bases, leaving 17 bases between them. CDR1 is MNHNS and CDR2 is SASEGT in the germline V gene. This CDR3 is 16 amino acids long. CDR3 DNA sequence: TGTGCCAGCAGTGAAAGGGGTCCTCAAGGGATTCAGCCCCAGCATTTT. The encoded protein is CASSERGPQGIQPQHF.

This clonotype has ten or more counts. V usage is TRBV29-1 and J usage is TRBJ2-7, with 8 bases lining up with TRBD2. CDR3 length: 13 residues. Trimming at V came to 1 base and at J to 3 bases, leaving 2 bases not matched to a gene. Germline values: CDR1 SQVTM, CDR2 ANQGSEA. CDR3 nucleotides: TGCAGCGTTGAAGGGGCGGGGGGCTACGAGCAGTACTTC. Translated: CSVEGAGGYEQYF.

This clonotype has at least ten counts. V usage is TRBV9 and J usage is TRBJ1-1, with a tentative D call TRBD1 (5 bases). V was trimmed by 3 bases and J by 4 bases, leaving 10 bases between them. The CDR3 is 13 amino acids. Germline V gene data show CDR1 as SGDLS and CDR2 as YYNGEE. The CDR3 here is CASSEGRGTEAFF. CDR3 DNA sequence: TGTGCCAGCAGCGAGGGGAGGGGCACTGAAGCTTTCTTT.

The table lists this clonotype with many counts. The rearrangement joins TRBV29-1 to TRBJ2-2, with 7 nucleotides matching TRBD1. Trimming at V came to 5 bases and at J to 3 bases, leaving 3 bases not matched to a gene. This CDR3 comprises 13 residues. CDR1 SQVTM and CDR2 ANQGSEA come from the germline V gene. This CDR3 is CSVRTGDTGELFF. In nucleotides, the CDR3 is TGCAGCGTTCGAACAGGGGACACCGGGGAGCTGTTTTTT.

This clonotype was observed at least ten times. The chain is built from TRBV6-2 or TRBV6-3 and TRBJ2-7; maybe TRBD1 (6 bases). Trimming shortened V by 6 bases and J by 4 bases, and 19 bases separated the two germline ends. The CDR3 consists of 15 residues. From germline, CDR1 is MNHEY and CDR2 SVGEGT. CDR3 sequence reads: CASSSTGYPRYEQYF. Written as DNA, the CDR3 is TGTGCCAGCAGCTCCACAGGGTACCCCCGGTACGAGCAGTACTTC.

This clonotype was picked up many times. V is TRBV5-1 and J is TRBJ2-7; 11 nucleotides agree with TRBD2. Germline V gene lookup returns CDR1 SGHRS and CDR2 YFSETQ. The CDR3 totals 14 residues. Losses at the gene ends were 4 bases for V and 4 bases for J; bases not matched to a gene: 4. CDR3 loop: CASSVGLAVYEQYF. In DNA form, the CDR3 reads TGCGCCAGCAGCGTGGGACTAGCGGTTTACGAGCAGTACTTC.

This clonotype was counted at least ten times. The CDR3 coding sequence is TGTGCCAGCAGTGGGGACTATGACACCGGGGAGCTGTTTTTT. Translated, it gives CASSGDYDTGELFF. V gene TRBV25-1 combines with J gene TRBJ2-2, with TRBD2 matching over 7 bases. The trim removed 4 bases at V and 3 bases at J, leaving 2 bases unmatched. Germline V gene sequence: CDR1 MGHDK, CDR2 SYGVNS. The CDR3 has 14 residues.

This clonotype was seen many times. The CDR3 here is CSARDSSSGVSWETQYF. In DNA form, the CDR3 reads TGCAGTGCTAGAGATTCTAGTAGCGGGGTGTCGTGGGAGACCCAGTACTTC. This sequence joins TRBV20-1 and TRBJ2-5, with 8 bases matching TRBD2. V was pared by 0 bases and J by 5 bases, with 14 bases of the junction left unmatched. The CDR3 length is 17 residues. Germline assignment: CDR1 DFQATT and CDR2 SNEGSKA (reference sequence).

Only a few counts were recorded for this clonotype. The junction departs from germline at one end; a sequencing error may be responsible. The CDR3 protein is CVSSLRQALYNEQFF. Written as DNA, the CDR3 is TGTGTCAGCAGCTTAAGACAGGCGCTCTACAATGAGCAGTTCTTC. The chain uses TRBV11-2 and TRBJ2-1; possible D gene TRBD1, 6 bases. Germline lookup yields CDR1 SGHAT and CDR2 FQNNGV. This CDR3 comprises 15 residues.

By sample share, this clonotype is medium-sized. The chain recombines TRBV6-2 or TRBV6-3 with TRBJ1-2, with D tentatively TRBD1 (6 bases). V shed 6 bases and J shed 8 bases, with 22 bases lying between them. The CDR3 runs to 15 residues. Germline V gene data show CDR1 as MNHEY and CDR2 as SVGEGT. This CDR3 is CASSERGQSKEGYTF. CDR3 DNA: TGTGCCAGCAGCGAGAGAGGACAGTCGAAAGAGGGCTACACCTTC.